The present T cell receptor beta chain was sequenced within a study of blood T cells in healthy people across ages. It was with a sample-barcoded 5' primer and a J-beta primer mix that a second PCR of about 6 to 12 cycles was run. A single record per CDR3 protein comes from TCRdb applying MiXCR to the 5' RACE reads. The sample holds hundreds of thousands of distinct CDR3 sequences, around three fifths seen once. All donors came from Russia, were Caucasian and healthy, and spanned ages about 6 to 100. The authors isolated at least 6.5 million PBMCs per sample. V lost 1 base and J lost 7, with 15 bases in between. The CDR3 has 15 residues. CDR1 is MDHEN and CDR2 is SYDVKM in the germline V gene.

The chain joins TRBV28 to TRBJ2-3; D may be TRBD1 or TRBD2 (5 bases each). The TCR was taken from a man in his forties in good health. Sequenced: blood. The CDR3 loop is CASSLFPGADNTQYF. The CDR3 nucleotides are TGTGCCAGCAGTTTATTCCCCGGGGCCGACAATACGCAGTATTTT.